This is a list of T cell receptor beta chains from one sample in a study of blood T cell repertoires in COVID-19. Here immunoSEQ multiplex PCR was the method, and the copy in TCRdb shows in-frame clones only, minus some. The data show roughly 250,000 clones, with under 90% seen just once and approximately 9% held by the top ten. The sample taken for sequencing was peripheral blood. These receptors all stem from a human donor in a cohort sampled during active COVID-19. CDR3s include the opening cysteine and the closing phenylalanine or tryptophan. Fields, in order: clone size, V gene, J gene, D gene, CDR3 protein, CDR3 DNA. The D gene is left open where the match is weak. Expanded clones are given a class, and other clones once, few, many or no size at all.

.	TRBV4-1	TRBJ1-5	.	CASSQGLYNQPQHF	TGCGCCAGCAGCCAAGGTCTTTACAATCAGCCCCAGCATTTT
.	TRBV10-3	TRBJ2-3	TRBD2	CAISESSGRVTDTQYF	TGTGCCATCAGTGAGTCTAGCGGGAGGGTAACAGATACGCAGTATTTT
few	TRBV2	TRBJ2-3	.	CASTGETDTQYF	TGTGCCAGCACAGGGGAGACAGATACGCAGTATTTT
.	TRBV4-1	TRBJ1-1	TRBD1	CASSQTGANTEAFF	TGCGCCAGCAGCCAGACAGGGGCCAACACTGAAGCTTTCTTT
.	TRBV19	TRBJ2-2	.	CASSIAHGELFF	TGTGCCAGTAGTATAGCCCACGGGGAGCTGTTTTTT
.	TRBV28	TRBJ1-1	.	CASSPPVGEAFF	TGTGCCAGCAGTCCCCCAGTTGGTGAAGCTTTCTTT
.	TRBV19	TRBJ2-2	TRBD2	CASSIALGLGTGELFF	TGTGCCAGTAGTATAGCCCTCGGACTAGGCACCGGGGAGCTGTTTTTT
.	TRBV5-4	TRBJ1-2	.	CASGRETNYGYTF	TGTGCCAGCGGAAGGGAGACTAACTATGGCTACACCTTC
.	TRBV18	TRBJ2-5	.	CASSPSRSVQETQYF	TGTGCCAGCTCACCAAGCAGGTCGGTCCAAGAGACCCAGTACTTC
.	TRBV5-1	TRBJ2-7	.	CASSLPSDEQYF	TGCGCCAGCAGCCTCCCCTCCGACGAGCAGTACTTC
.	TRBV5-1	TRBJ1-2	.	CASSPGQQGYGYTF	TGCGCCAGCAGCCCCGGACAGCAAGGCTATGGCTACACCTTC
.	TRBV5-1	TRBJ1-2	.	CASSLAAGMSYGYTF	TGCGCCAGCAGCTTGGCGGCAGGAATGAGCTATGGCTACACCTTC
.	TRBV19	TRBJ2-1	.	CASSIGTTTNEQFF	TGTGCCAGTAGTATAGGGACTACTACAAATGAGCAGTTCTTC
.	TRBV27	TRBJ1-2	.	CASSPSIGRLFYGYTF	TGTGCCAGCAGTCCCTCGATCGGGAGGTTATTCTATGGCTACACCTTC
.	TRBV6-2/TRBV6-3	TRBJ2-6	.	CASSSIPQGTLSGANVLTF	TGTGCCAGCAGTAGCATCCCACAGGGAACCCTCTCTGGGGCCAACGTCCTGACTTTC
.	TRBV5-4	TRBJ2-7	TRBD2	CASSWGLAGSYEQYF	TGTGCCAGCAGCTGGGGACTAGCGGGCTCCTACGAGCAGTACTTC
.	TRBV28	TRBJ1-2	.	CASSSPGLGRYGYTF	TGTGCCAGCAGTTCCCCCGGACTGGGGAGGTATGGCTACACCTTC
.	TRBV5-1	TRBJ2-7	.	CASSFSLGQTYEQYF	TGCGCCAGCAGCTTCTCTCTAGGCCAGACCTACGAGCAGTACTTC
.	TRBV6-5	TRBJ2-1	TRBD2	CASSYEAGGGNEQFF	TGTGCCAGCAGTTACGAAGCGGGAGGTGGGAATGAGCAGTTCTTC
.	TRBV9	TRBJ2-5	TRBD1	CASSVAGGQETQYF	TGTGCCAGCAGCGTTGCAGGGGGCCAAGAGACCCAGTACTTC
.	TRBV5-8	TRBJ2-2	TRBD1	CASSLRGTGATGELFF	TGTGCCAGCAGCTTAAGGGGGACAGGGGCCACCGGGGAGCTGTTTTTT
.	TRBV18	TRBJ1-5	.	CASSPGQTNQPQHF	TGTGCCAGCTCACCAGGGCAGACAAATCAGCCCCAGCATTTT
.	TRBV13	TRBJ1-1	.	CASSLGGGAFF	TGTGCCAGCAGCTTAGGGGGCGGGGCTTTCTTT
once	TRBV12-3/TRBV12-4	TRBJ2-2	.	CASSDRATGELFF	TGTGCCAGCAGTGACAGAGCTACCGGGGAGCTGTTTTTT
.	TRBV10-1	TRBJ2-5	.	CASSGGRGAQETQYF	TGCGCCAGCAGTGGGGGTCGGGGGGCCCAAGAGACCCAGTACTTC
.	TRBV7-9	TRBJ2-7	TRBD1	CASSPGQGIIPYEQYF	TGTGCCAGCAGCCCTGGACAGGGAATCATCCCCTACGAGCAGTACTTC
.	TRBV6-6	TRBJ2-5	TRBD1	CASSYSGGQGQETQYF	TGTGCCAGCAGTTACTCCGGGGGACAGGGACAAGAGACCCAGTACTTC
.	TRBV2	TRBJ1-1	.	CASARNFMNTEAFF	TGTGCCAGTGCGCGGAATTTCATGAACACTGAAGCTTTCTTT
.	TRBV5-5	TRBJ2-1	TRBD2	CASSLTGGWLGNEQFF	TGTGCCAGCAGCCTAACCGGGGGGTGGTTAGGCAATGAGCAGTTCTTC
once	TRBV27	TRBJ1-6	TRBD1	CASSNRGYNSPLHF	TGTGCCAGCAGCAACAGGGGCTATAATTCACCCCTCCACTTT
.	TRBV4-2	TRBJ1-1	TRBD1	CASSRTGGTEAFF	TGTGCCAGCAGCCGGACAGGGGGCACTGAAGCTTTCTTT
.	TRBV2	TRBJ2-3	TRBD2	CASSGTSGRDTQYF	TGTGCCAGCAGTGGGACTAGCGGGAGAGATACGCAGTATTTT
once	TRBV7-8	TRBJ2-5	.	CASSFHNAGDGETQYF	TGTGCCAGCAGCTTTCATAACGCAGGTGATGGAGAGACCCAGTACTTC
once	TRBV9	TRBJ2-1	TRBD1	CASSVAGTGIFNEQFF	TGTGCCAGCAGCGTAGCCGGGACAGGGATCTTCAATGAGCAGTTCTTC
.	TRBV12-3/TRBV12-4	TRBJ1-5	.	CASRLLNRPQHF	TGTGCCAGCAGGCTACTGAATCGGCCCCAGCATTTT